This T cell receptor (beta chain) was captured in a study of shared clonotypes between healthy human individuals. Findings and limits, study-wide: Sampling covered nothing but blood. Tissue TCR repertoires likely differ from those found in blood. Generally, estimated richness proved larger in naive subsets than it did in memory subsets.

V was cut by 1 base and J by 5 bases, with 11 bases left in between. The CDR3 is 13 residues long. Looked up from germline, CDR1 is SQVTM and CDR2 is ANQGSEA. Notes on this clone: What it binds is not known.

Each PCR replicate from the sorted subsets contained approximately 0.2 ug DNA, which is about 30,000 T cell genomes. Clones were sequenced by immunoSEQ multiplex PCR, and TCRdb holds only the in-frame ones, with some missing. Among about a million clones listed, roughly 80% were seen once. The J gene is TRBJ1-1, the V gene TRBV29-1; D is perhaps TRBD1 (5 bases). The sample taken for sequencing was memory CD4+ T cells from PBMCs. As for subset: CD45RA-negative fraction. The clonotype originates from a man aged 18-30 years in good health. Some clones in this sample may be carry-over from other donors' samples. The CDR3 region is CSVEVGGRTEAFF. The CDR3 nucleotides read TGCAGCGTTGAAGTCGGGGGTAGGACTGAAGCTTTCTTT. Full variable domain (outside the CDR3, taken from reference TRBV29-1 and TRBJ1-1): SAVISQKPSRDICQRGTSLTIQCQVDSQVTMMFWYRQQPGQSLTLIATANQGSEATYESGFVIDKFPISRPNLTFSTLTVSNMSPEDSSIYLCSVEVGGRTEAFFGQGTRLTVV.